This T cell receptor beta chain originates from a study of shared clonotypes between healthy human individuals. Naive CD8 cells lacked CD45RO, underwent positive selection for CCR7 and left out terminally differentiated effector memory CD45RA+ cells. V lost 4 bases and J lost 14, with 16 bases in between. Germline V lookup: CDR1 MDHEN, CDR2 SYDVKM. The CDR3 has 12 residues. Only in-frame clones appear in the TCRdb table, and some are missing; sequencing was by immunoSEQ multiplex PCR. The sample consists of hundreds of thousands of clones, 90% to 95% of them appearing once. This clonotype originated in a woman in her thirties in good health. The J gene is TRBJ2-3, the V gene TRBV28, with a tentative D call TRBD2 (6 bases). The sequenced sample was naive CD8+ T cells sorted from blood. In nucleotides, the CDR3 is TGTGCCAGCAGTTCAGAACTAGCTCGGGGGTATTTT. Its protein product is CASSSELARGYF.